This T cell receptor (beta chain) was recovered during a study of blood T cell repertoires in COVID-19. Whole-study context: Samples came from the United States, Italy and Spain, spanning acute and convalescent COVID-19. The analysed material was cDNA or gDNA that came from T cells, B-cell-depleted T cells, or PBMCs.

In the source study's methods: Reference gene primer amplification gave nucleated cell count estimates. Here immunoSEQ multiplex PCR was the method, and the copy in TCRdb shows in-frame clones only, minus some. The D gene and trimming were derived from the DNA, and the V and J assignments and clone size from that table. The table records some 83,000 clones, 81% of them present only once. V dropped 0 bases and J dropped 5 bases, with 8 bases sitting between them. The CDR3 has 15 amino acids. CDR1 and CDR2 from the germline V gene are LGHNA and YSLEER. The sequence was obtained from a man older than 75 with acute or convalescent COVID-19. This chain connects TRBV4-3 to TRBJ1-6; D may be TRBD1 (5 bases). Sample: peripheral blood. The CDR3 DNA reads TGCGCCAGCAGCCAAGAGGGGCCCAATAATTCACCCCTCCACTTT. It translates to CASSQEGPNNSPLHF.